This T cell receptor beta chain is from a study of control samples from healthy donors and cancer patients. Assay: immunoSEQ multiplex PCR; the TCRdb copy retains only in-frame clones and omits some. The sample has 150,000 to 200,000 clones; nearly 96% are singletons. J was trimmed by 4 bases and V by 6 bases; bases with no gene match: 2. Per the germline V gene, CDR1 is SEHNR and CDR2 is FQNEAQ (reference sequence). The CDR3 totals 13 residues. The clonotype comes from a woman between 25 and 40 years old in good health. The sequenced sample was blood. The V call is TRBV7-9, the J call TRBJ1-1; TRBD1 matches 10 bases. In DNA form, the CDR3 reads TGTGCCAGCAGTCGGACAGGGGGCACTGAAGCTTTCTTT. It specifies CASSRTGGTEAFF.